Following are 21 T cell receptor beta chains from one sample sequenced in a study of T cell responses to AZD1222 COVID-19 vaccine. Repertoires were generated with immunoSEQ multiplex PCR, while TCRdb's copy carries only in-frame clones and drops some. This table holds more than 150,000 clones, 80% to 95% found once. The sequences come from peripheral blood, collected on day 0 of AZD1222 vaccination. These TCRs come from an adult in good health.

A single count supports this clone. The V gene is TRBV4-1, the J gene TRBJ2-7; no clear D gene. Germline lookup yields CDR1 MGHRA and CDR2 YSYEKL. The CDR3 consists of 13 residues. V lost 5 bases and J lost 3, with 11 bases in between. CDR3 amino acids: CASSYRTIYEQYF. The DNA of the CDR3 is TGCGCCAGCAGCTATCGAACGATCTACGAGCAGTACTTC.

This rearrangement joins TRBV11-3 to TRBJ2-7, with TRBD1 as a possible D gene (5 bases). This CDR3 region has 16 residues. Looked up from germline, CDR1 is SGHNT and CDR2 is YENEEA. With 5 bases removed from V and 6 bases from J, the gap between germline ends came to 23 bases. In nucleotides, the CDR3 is TGTGCCAGCAGCCACACCGACAGTGTTTATTTTGGCGAGCAGTACTTC. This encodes CASSHTDSVYFGEQYF.

The CDR3 DNA reads as TGTGCCAGTAGTATGATGGGGGACAATGAGCAGTTCTTC. Encoded protein: CASSMMGDNEQFF. V usage is TRBV19 and J usage is TRBJ2-1; D might be TRBD1 or TRBD2, each matching 5 bases. Germline assignment: CDR1 LNHDA and CDR2 SQIVND (reference sequence). The germline V and J ends were trimmed by 3 bases and 5 bases, with 8 bases remaining between them. The CDR3 is 13 amino acids.

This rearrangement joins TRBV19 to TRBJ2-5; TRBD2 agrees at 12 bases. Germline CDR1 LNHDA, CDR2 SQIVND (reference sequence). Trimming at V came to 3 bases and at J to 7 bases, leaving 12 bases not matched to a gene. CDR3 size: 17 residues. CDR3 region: CASSIVAASGRVRTQYF. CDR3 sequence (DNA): TGTGCCAGTAGTATCGTGGCGGCTAGCGGGAGGGTTAGGACCCAGTACTTC.

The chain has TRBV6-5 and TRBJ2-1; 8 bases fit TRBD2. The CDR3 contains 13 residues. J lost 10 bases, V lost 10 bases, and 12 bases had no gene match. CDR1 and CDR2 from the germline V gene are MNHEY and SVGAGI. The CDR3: CATKTSGLGEQFF. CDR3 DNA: TGTGCCACTAAAACTAGCGGTTTGGGGGAGCAGTTCTTC.

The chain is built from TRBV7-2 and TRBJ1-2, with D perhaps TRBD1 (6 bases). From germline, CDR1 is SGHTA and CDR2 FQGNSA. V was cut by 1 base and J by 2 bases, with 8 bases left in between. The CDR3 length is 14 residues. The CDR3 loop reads CASSLVQGNYGYTF. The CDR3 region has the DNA TGTGCCAGCAGCTTAGTACAGGGAAACTATGGCTACACCTTC.

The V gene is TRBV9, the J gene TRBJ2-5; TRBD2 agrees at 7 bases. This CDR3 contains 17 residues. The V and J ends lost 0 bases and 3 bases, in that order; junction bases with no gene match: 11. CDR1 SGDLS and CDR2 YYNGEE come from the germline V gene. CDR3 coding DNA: TGTGCCAGCAGCGTAGACCCCGGGCGGGAGTTGGAAGAGACCCAGTACTTC. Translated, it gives CASSVDPGRELEETQYF.

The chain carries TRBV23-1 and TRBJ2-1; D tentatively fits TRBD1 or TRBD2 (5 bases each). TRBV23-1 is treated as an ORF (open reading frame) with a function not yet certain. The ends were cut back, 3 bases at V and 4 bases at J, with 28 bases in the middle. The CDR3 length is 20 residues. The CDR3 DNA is TGCGCCAGCAGTCAGATGAGCCTTGGTCGGGGCGGACGGGGTTACAATGAGCAGTTCTTC. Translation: CASSQMSLGRGGRGYNEQFF.

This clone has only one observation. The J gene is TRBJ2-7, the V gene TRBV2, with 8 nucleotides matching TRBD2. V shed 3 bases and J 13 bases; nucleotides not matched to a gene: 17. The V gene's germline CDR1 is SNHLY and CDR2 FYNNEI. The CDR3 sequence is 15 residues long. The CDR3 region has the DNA TGTGCCAGCAGTGATCGGGGGGGCTCATTGATCTTTGAATACTTC. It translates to CASSDRGGSLIFEYF. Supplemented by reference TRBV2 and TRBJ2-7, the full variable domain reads EPEVTQTPSHQVTQMGQEVILRCVPISNHLYFYWYRQILGQKVEFLVSFYNNEISEKSEIFDDQFSVERPDGSNFTLKIRSTKLEDSAMYFCASSDRGGSLIFEYFGPGTRLTVT.

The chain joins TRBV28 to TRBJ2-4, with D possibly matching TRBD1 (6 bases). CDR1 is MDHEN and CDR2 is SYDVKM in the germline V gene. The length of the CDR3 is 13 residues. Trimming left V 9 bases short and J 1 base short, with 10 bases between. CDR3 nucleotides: TGTGCCAGTCGCAGGGGTGCCAAAAACATTCAGTACTTC. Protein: CASRRGAKNIQYF.

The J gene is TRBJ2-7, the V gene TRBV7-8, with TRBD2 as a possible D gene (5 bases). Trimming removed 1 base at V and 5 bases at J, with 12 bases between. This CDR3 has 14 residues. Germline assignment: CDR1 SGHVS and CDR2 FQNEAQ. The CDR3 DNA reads TGTGCCAGCAGCTTAGTCCGGGATCGGAACGAGCAGTACTTC. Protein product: CASSLVRDRNEQYF.

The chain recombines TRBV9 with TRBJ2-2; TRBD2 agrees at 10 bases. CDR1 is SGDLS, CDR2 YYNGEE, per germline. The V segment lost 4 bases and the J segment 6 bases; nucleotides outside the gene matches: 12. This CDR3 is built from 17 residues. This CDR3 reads CASSPFFVAGGSGELFF. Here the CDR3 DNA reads TGTGCCAGCAGCCCCTTTTTCGTAGCGGGAGGATCCGGGGAGCTGTTTTTT.

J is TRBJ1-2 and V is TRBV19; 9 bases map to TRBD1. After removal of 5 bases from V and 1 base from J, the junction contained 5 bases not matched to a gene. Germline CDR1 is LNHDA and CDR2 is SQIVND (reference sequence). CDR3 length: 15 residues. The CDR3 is CASSRGTGSNYGYTF. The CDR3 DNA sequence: TGTGCCAGTAGTCGAGGGACAGGGAGTAACTATGGCTACACCTTC. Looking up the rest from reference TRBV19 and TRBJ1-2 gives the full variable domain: DGGITQSPKYLFRKEGQNVTLSCEQNLNHDAMYWYRQDPGQGLRLIYYSQIVNDFQKGDIAEGYSVSREKKESFPLTVTSAQKNPTAFYLCASSRGTGSNYGYTFGSGTRLTVV.

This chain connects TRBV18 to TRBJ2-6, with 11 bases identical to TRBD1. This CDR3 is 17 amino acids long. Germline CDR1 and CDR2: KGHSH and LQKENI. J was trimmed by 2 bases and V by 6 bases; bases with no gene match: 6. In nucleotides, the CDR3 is TGTGCCAGCTCCCCAGGGACAGGGGGAACTGGGGCCAACGTCCTGACTTTC. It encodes CASSPGTGGTGANVLTF.

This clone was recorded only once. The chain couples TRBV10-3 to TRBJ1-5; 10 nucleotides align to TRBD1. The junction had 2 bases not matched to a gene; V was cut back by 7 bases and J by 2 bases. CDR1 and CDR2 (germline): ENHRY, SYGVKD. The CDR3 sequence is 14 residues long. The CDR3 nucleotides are TGTGCCATCAACGGACAGGGGGGCAATCAGCCCCAGCATTTT. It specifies CAINGQGGNQPQHF.

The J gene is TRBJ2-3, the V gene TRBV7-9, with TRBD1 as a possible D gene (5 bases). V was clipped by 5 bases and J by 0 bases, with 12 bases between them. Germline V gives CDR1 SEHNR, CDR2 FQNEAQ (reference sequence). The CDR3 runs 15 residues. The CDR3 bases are TGTGCCAGCAGCCCCGGACACGCTAGCACAGATACGCAGTATTTT. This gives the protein CASSPGHASTDTQYF.

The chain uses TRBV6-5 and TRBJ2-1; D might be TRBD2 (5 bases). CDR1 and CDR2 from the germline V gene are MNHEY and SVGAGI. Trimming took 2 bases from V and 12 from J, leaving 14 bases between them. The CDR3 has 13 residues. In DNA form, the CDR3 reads TGTGCCAGCAGTTACCCGGGAACCATGAGGCAGTTCTTC. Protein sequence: CASSYPGTMRQFF.

The CDR3 DNA sequence: TGTGCCAGCAGCACGGGACAGGCTAACAATGAGCAGTTCTTC. Translated, it gives CASSTGQANNEQFF. The chain has TRBV11-2 and TRBJ2-1, with 8 bases matching TRBD1. V dropped 5 bases and J dropped 5; count of bases not matched to a gene: 5. This CDR3 region has 14 residues. Per the germline V gene, CDR1 is SGHAT and CDR2 is FQNNGV.

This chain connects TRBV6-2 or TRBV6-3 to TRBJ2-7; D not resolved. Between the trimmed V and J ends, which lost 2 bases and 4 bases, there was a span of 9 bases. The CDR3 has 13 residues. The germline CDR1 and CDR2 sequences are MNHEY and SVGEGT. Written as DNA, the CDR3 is TGTGCCAGCAGTTACGGGGTGGCGTACGAGCAGTACTTC. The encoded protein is CASSYGVAYEQYF.

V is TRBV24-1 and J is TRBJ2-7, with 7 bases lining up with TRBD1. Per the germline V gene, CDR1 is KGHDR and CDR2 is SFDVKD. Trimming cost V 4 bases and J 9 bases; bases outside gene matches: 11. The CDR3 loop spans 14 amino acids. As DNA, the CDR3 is TGTGCCACCAGTGACCCTCTACAGGGGCGGAGGCAGTACTTC. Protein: CATSDPLQGRRQYF.

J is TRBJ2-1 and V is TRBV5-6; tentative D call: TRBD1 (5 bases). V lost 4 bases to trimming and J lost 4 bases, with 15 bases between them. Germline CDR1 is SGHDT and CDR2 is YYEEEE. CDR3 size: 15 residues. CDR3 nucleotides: TGTGCCAGCAGCCAAACCCAGGGTACATACAATGAGCAGTTCTTC. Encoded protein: CASSQTQGTYNEQFF.